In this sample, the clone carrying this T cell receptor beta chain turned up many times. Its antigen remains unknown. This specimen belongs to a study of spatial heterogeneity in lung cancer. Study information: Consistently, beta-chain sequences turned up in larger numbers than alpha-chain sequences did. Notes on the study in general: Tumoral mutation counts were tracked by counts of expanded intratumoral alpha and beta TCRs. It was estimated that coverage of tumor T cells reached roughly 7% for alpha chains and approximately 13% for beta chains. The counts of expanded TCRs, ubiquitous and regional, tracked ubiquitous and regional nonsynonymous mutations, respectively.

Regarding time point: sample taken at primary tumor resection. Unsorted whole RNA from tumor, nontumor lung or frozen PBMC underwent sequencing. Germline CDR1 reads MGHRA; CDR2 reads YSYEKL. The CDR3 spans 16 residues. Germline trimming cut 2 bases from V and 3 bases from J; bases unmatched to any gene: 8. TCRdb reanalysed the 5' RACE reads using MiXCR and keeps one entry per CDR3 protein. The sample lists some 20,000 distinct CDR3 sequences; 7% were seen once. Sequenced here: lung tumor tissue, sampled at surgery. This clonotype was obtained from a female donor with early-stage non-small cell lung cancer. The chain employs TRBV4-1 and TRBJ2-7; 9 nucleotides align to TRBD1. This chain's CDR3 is CASSQLGTGHFYEQYF. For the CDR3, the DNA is TGCGCCAGCAGCCAACTCGGGACAGGGCACTTCTACGAGCAGTACTTC.